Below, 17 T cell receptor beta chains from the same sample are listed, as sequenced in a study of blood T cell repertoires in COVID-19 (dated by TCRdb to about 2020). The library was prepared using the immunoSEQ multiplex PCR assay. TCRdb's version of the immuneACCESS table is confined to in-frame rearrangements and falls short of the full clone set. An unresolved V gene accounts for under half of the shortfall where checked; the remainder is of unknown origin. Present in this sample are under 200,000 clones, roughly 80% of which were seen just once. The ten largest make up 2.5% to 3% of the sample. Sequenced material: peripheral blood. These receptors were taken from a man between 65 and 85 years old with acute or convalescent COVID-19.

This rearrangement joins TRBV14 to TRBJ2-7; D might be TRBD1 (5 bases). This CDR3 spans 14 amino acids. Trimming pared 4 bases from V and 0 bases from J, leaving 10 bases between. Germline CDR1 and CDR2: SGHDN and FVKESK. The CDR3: CASSPRVSSYEQYF. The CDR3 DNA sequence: TGTGCCAGCAGCCCCAGGGTTTCCTCCTACGAGCAGTACTTC.

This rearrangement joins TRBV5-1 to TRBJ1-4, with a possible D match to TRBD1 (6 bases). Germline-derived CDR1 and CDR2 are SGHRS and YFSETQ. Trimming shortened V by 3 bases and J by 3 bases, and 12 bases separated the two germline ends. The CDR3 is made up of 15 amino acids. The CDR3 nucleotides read TGCGCCAGCAGCTACTTCTGGGGGCCTAATGAAAAACTGTTTTTT. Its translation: CASSYFWGPNEKLFF.

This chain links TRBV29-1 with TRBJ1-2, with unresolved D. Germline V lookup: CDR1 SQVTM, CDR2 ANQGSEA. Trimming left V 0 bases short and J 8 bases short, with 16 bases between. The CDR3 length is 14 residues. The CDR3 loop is CSVEDIGSLMGYTF. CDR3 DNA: TGCAGCGTTGAAGATATTGGGAGTCTCATGGGCTACACCTTC.

CDR3 residues: CASSDGGLGAYEQYF. The CDR3 DNA sequence: TGTGCCAGCAGTGATGGGGGACTCGGTGCCTACGAGCAGTACTTC. The rearrangement uses TRBV25-1 and TRBJ2-7, with D maybe TRBD2 (6 bases). The CDR3 consists of 15 residues. Germline CDR1 MGHDK, CDR2 SYGVNS. The V end was cut by 3 bases, the J end by 2 bases, with 14 bases between.

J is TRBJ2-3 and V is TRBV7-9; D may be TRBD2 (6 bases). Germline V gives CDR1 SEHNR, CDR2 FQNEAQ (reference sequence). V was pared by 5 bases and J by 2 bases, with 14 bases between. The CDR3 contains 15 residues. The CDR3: CASSPMGGTTDTQYF. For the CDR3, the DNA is TGTGCCAGCAGCCCCATGGGCGGGACCACAGATACGCAGTATTTT.

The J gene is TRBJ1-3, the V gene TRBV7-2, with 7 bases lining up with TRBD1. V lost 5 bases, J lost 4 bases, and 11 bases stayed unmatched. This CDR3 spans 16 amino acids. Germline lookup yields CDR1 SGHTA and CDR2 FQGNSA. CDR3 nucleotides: TGTGCCAGCAGCCCAAACCCGGCAGGGGGAGGAAACACCATATATTTT. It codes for CASSPNPAGGGNTIYF.

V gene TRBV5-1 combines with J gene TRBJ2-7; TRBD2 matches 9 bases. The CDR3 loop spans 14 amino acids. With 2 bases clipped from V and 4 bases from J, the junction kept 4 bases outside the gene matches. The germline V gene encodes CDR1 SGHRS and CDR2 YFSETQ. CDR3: CASSLKGLAYEQYF. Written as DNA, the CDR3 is TGCGCCAGCAGCTTAAAGGGACTAGCTTACGAGCAGTACTTC. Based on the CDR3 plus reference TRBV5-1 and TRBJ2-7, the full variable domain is KAGVTQTPRYLIKTRGQQVTLSCSPISGHRSVSWYQQTPGQGLQFLFEYFSETQRNKGNFPGRFSGRQFSNSRSEMNVSTLELGDSALYLCASSLKGLAYEQYFGPGTRLTVT.

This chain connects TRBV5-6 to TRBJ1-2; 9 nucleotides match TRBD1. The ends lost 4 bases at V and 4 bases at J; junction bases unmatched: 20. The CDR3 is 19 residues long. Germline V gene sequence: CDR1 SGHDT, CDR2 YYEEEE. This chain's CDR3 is CASSPVTGTGKLPIYGYTF. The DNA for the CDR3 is TGTGCCAGCAGCCCGGTCACCGGGACAGGGAAACTCCCTATCTATGGCTACACCTTC.

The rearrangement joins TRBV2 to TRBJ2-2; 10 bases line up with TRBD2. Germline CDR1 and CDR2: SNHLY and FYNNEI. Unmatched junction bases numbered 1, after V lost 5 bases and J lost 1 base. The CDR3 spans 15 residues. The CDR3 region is CASSRLAGNTGELFF. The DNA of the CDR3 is TGTGCCAGCAGTCGACTAGCGGGGAACACCGGGGAGCTGTTTTTT.

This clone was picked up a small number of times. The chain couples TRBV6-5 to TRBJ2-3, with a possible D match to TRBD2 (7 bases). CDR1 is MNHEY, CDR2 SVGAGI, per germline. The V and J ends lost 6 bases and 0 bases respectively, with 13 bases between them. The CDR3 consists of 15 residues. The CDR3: CASRGGAGSTDTQYF. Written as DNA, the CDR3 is TGTGCCAGCAGGGGGGGGGCAGGGAGCACAGATACGCAGTATTTT.

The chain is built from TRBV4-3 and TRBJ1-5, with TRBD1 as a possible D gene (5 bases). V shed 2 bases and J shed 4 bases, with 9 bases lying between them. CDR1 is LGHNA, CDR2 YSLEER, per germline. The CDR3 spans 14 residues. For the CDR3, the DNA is TGCGCCAGCAGCCAATCAGGGATAAATCAGCCCCAGCATTTT. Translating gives CASSQSGINQPQHF.

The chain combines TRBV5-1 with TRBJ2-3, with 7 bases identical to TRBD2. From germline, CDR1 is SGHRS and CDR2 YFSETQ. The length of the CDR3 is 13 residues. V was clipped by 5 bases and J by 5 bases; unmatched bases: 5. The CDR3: CASRNWGGDTQYF. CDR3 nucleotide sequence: TGCGCCAGCAGAAATTGGGGGGGAGATACGCAGTATTTT.

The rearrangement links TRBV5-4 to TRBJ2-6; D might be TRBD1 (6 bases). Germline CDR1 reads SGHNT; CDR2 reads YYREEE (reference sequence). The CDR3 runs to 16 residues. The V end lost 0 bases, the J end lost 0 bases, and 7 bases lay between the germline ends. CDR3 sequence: CASSLAGASGANVLTF. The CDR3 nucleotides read TGTGCCAGCAGCTTGGCAGGGGCCTCTGGGGCCAACGTCCTGACTTTC.

CDR3 protein: CASSSPSGGSYEQYF. Written as DNA, the CDR3 is TGTGCCAGCAGTTCTCCTAGCGGGGGATCCTACGAGCAGTACTTC. The chain employs TRBV28 and TRBJ2-7; 10 positions match TRBD2. The V gene end was trimmed by 4 bases and the J gene end by 1 base; junction bases not matched to a gene: 4. The CDR3 runs to 15 residues. The germline CDR1 and CDR2 sequences are MDHEN and SYDVKM.

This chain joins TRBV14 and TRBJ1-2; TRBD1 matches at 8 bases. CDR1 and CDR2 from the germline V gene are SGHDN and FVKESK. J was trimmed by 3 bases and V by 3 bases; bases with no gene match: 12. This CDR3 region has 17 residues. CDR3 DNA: TGTGCCAGCAGCCATGGAGCCACAGGGGGGTTCCACTATGGCTACACCTTC. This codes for CASSHGATGGFHYGYTF.

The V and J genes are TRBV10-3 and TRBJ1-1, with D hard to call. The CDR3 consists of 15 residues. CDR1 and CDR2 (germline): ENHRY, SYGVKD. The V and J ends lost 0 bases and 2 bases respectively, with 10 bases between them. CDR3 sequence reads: CAISESRGVNTEAFF. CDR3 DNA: TGTGCCATCAGTGAGTCGCGCGGGGTTAACACTGAAGCTTTCTTT.

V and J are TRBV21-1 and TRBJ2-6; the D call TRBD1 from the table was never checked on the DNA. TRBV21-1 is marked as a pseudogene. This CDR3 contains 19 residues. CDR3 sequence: CASRDTTGGVFSGANVLTF. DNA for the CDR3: TGTGCCAGCAGGGACACTACAGGGGGGGTCTTCTCTGGGGCCAACGTCCTGACTTTC.